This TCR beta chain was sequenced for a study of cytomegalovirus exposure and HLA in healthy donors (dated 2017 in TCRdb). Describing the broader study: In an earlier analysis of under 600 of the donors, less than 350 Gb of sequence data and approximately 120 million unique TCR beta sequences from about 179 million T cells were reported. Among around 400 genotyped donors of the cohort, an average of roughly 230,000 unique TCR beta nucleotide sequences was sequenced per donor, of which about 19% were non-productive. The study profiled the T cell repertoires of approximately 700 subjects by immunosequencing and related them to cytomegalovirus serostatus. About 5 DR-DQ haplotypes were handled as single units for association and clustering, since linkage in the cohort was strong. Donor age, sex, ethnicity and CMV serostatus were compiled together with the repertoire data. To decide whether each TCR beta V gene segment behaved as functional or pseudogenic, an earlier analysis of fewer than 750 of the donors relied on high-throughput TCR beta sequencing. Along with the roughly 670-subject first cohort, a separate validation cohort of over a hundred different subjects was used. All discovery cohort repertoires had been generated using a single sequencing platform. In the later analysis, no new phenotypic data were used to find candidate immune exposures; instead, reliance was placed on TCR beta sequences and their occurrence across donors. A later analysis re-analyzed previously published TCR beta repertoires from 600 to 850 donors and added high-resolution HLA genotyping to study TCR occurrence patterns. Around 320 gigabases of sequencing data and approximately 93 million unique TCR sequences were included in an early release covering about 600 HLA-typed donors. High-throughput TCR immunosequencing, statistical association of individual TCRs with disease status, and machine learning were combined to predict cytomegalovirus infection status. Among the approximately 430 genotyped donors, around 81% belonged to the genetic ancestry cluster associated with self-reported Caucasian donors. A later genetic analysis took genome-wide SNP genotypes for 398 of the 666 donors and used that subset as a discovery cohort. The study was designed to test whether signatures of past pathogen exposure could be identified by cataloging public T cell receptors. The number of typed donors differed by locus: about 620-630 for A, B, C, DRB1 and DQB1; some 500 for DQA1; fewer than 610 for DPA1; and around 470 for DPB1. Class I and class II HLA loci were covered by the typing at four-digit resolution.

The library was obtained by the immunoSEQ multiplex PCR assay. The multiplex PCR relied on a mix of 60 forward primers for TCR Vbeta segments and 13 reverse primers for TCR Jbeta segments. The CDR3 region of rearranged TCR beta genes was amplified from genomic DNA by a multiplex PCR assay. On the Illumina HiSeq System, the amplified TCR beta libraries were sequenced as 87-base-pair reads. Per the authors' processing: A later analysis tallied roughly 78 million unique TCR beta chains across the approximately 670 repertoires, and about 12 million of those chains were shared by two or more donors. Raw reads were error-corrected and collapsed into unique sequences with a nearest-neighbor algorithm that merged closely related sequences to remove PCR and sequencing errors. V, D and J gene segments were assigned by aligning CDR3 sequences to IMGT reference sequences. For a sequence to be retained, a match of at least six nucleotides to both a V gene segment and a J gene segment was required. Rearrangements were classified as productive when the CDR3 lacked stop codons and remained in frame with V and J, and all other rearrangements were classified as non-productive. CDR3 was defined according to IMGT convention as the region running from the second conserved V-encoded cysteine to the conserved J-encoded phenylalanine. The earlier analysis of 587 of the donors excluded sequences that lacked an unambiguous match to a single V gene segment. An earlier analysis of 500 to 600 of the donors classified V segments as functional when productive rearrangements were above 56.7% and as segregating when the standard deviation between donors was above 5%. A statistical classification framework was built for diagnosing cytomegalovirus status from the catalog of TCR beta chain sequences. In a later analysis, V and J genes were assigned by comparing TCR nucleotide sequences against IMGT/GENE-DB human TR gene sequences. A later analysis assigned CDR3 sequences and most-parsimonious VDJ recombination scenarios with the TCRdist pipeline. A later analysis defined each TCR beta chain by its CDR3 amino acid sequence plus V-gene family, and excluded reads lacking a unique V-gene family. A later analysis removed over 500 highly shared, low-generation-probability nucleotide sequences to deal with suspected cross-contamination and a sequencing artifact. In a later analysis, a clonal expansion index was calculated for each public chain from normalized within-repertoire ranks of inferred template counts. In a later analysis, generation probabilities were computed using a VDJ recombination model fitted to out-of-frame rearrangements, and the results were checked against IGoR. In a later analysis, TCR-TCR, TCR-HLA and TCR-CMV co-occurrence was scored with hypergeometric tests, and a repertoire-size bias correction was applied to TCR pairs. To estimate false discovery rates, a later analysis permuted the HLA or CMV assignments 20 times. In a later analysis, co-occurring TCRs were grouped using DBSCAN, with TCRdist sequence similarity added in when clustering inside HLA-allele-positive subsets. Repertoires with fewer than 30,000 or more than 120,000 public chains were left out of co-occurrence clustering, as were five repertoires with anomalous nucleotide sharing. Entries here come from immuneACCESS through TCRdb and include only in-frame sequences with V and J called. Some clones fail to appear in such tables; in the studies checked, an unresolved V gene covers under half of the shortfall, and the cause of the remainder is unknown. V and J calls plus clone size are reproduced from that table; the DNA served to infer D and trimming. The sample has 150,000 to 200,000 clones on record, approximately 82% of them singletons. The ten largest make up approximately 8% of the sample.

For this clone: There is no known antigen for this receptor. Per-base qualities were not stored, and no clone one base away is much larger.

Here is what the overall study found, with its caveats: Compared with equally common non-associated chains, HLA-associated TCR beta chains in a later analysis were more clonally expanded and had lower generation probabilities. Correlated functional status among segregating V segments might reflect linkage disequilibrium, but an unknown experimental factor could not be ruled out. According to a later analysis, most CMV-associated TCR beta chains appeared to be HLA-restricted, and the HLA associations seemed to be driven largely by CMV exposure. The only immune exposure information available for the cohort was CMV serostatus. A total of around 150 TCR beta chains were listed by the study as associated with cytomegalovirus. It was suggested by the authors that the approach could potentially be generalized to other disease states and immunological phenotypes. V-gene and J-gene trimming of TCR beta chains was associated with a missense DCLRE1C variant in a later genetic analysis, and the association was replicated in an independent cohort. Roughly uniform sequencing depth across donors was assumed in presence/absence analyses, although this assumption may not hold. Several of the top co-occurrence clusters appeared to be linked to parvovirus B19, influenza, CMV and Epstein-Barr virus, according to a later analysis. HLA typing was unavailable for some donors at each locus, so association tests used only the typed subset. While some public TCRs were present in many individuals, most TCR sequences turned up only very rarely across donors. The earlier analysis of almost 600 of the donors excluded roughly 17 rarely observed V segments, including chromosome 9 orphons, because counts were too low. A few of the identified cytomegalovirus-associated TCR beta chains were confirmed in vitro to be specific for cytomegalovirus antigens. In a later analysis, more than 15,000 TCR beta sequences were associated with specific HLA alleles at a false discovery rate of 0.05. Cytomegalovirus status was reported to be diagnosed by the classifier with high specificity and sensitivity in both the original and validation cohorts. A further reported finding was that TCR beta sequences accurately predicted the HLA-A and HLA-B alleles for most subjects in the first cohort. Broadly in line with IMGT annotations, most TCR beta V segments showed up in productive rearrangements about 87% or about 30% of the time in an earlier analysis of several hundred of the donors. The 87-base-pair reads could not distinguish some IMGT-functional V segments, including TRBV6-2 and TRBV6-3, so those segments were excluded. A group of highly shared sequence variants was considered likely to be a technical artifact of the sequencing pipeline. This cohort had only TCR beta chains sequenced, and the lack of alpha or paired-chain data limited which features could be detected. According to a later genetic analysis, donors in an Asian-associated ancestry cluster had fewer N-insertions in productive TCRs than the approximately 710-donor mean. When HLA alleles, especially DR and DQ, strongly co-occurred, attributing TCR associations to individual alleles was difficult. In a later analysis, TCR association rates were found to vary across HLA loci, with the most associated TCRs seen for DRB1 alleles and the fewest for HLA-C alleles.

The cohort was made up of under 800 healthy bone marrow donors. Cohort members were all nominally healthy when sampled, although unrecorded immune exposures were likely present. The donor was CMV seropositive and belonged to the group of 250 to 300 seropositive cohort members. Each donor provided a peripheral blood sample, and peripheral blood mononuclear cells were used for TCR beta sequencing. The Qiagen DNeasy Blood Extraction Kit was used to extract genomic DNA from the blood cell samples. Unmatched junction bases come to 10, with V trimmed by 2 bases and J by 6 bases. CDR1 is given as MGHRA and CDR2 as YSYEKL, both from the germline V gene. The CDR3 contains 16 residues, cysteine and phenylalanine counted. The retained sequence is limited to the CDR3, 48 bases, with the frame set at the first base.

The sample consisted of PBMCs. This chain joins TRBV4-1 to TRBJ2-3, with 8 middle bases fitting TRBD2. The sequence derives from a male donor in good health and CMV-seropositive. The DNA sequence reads TGCGCCAGCAGCCAAAACGGACTAGCCCCCGGGGATACGCAGTATTTT. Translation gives CASSQNGLAPGDTQYF.